Listed below are T cell receptor beta chains from one sample, sequenced in a study of T cell repertoires in cytomegalovirus infection. MiXCR, applied by TCRdb to the reads, yields one record per CDR3 protein. The repertoire holds just under 550,000 distinct CDR3 sequences, with about 30% as singletons. Material for sequencing was PBMCs. These receptors came from a human donor in good health (CMV status not recorded). Some clones in this sample may be carry-over from other donors' samples. Each CDR3 is given with its conserved first and last residue. D genes are given only for firm matches. Only some rows state a clone size, as once, few, many or a class for expanded clones.

.,TRBV6-1,TRBD2,TRBJ2-6,CASKPGRVRRSGANVLTF,TGTGCCAGCAAACCTGGGAGGGTGCGACGCTCTGGGGCCAACGTCCTGACTTTC
many,TRBV7-8,TRBD1,TRBJ2-1,CASSFDREPFNEQFF,TGTGCCAGCAGCTTCGACAGGGAGCCCTTCAATGAGCAGTTCTTC
few,TRBV12-3/TRBV12-4,.,TRBJ1-2,CASSRSNVHGYTF,TGTGCCAGCAGCCGATCTAATGTCCATGGCTACACCTTC
many,TRBV29-1,.,TRBJ1-5,CSATFGTTGNQPQHF,TGCAGCGCAACCTTTGGAACCACGGGCAATCAGCCCCAGCATTTT
many,TRBV7-9,.,TRBJ2-2,CASSFFSGTGELFF,TGTGCCAGCAGCTTTTTTTCGGGCACCGGGGAGCTGTTTTTT
many,TRBV7-8,TRBD2,TRBJ2-1,CASSSTLLAGGYNEQFF,TGTGCCAGCAGCTCGACCCTACTAGCGGGAGGGTACAATGAGCAGTTCTTC
few,TRBV4-1,.,TRBJ2-5,CASSQGFDSFQETQYF,TGCGCCAGCAGCCAGGGCTTCGACAGTTTTCAAGAGACCCAGTACTTC
.,TRBV3-1,.,TRBJ2-7,CASSQGRLGVYEQYF,TGTGCCAGCAGCCAAGGGCGCCTGGGAGTTTACGAGCAGTACTTC
.,TRBV5-1,TRBD1,TRBJ2-1,CASSLYRSGGQGSISGNEQFF,TGCGCCAGCAGCTTGTATCGTTCTGGTGGACAGGGATCAATAAGCGGCAATGAGCAGTTCTTC
many,TRBV11-2,TRBD2,TRBJ2-3,CASRARGAGGPGSTDTQYF,TGTGCCAGCAGGGCCCGCGGGGCGGGAGGGCCGGGAAGCACAGATACGCAGTATTTT
.,TRBV19,TRBD1,TRBJ2-5,CASNLGTGQGRETQYF,TGTGCCAGTAATCTCGGGACAGGCCAGGGACGTGAGACCCAGTACTTC
few,TRBV7-6,TRBD2,TRBJ2-1,CASSPYVGAGVGVGDNEQFF,TGTGCCAGCAGCCCATACGTAGGGGCGGGAGTAGGGGTCGGGGACAATGAGCAGTTCTTC
many,TRBV7-2,.,TRBJ1-4,CASSFPDNEKLFF,TGTGCCAGCAGCTTCCCCGATAATGAAAAACTGTTTTTT
many,TRBV7-2,TRBD2,TRBJ2-5,CASSLGGGRGETQYF,TGTGCCAGCAGCTTAGGTGGTGGGAGGGGAGAGACCCAGTACTTC
.,TRBV20-1,TRBD2,TRBJ2-1,CSARDIAGTSYNEQFF,TGCAGTGCTAGGGACATAGCGGGAACCTCCTACAATGAGCAGTTCTTC
few,TRBV4-2,.,TRBJ2-3,CASSQERGFTDTQYF,TGTGCCAGCAGCCAAGAGAGGGGATTCACAGATACGCAGTATTTT
.,TRBV5-5,.,TRBJ1-2,CASSLNPTYYGYTF,TGTGCCAGCAGCTTGAATCCGACCTACTATGGCTACACCTTC
.,TRBV29-1,TRBD1,TRBJ1-5,CSVGQQGNQPQHF,TGCAGCGTTGGACAACAGGGGAATCAGCCCCAGCATTTT
many,TRBV6-1,.,TRBJ1-2,CASSGRVPVTNYGYTF,TGTGCCAGCAGTGGCAGGGTTCCCGTTACTAACTATGGCTACACCTTC
few,TRBV11-2,TRBD2,TRBJ2-2,CASSLDRRTSGGELFF,TGTGCCAGCAGCTTAGATCGAAGGACTAGCGGGGGTGAGCTGTTTTTT
.,TRBV6-2/TRBV6-3,.,TRBJ2-5,CASSYSMRENQETQYF,TGTGCCAGCAGTTACTCGATGAGGGAGAACCAAGAGACCCAGTACTTC
many,TRBV6-2/TRBV6-3,.,TRBJ2-3,CASGYEVTDTQYF,TGTGCCAGCGGATACGAAGTTACAGATACGCAGTATTTT
.,TRBV29-1,TRBD2,TRBJ2-5,CSVQAGGPETQYF,TGCAGCGTTCAAGCGGGAGGGCCGGAGACCCAGTACTTC
many,TRBV7-2,TRBD2,TRBJ2-1,CASSHFGLAGDNEQFF,TGTGCCAGCAGCCACTTCGGACTAGCGGGAGACAATGAGCAGTTCTTC
.,TRBV24-1,TRBD1,TRBJ2-2,CATSDSGQGWAGELFF,TGTGCCACCAGTGATTCTGGACAGGGATGGGCCGGGGAGCTGTTTTTT
many,TRBV7-8,.,TRBJ2-3,CASSLRVGTLDTQYF,TGTGCCAGCAGCCTCAGGGTCGGGACCTTGGATACGCAGTATTTT
.,TRBV30,TRBD2,TRBJ2-1,CAWIIASASGILRDNEQFF,TGTGCCTGGATCATTGCGTCGGCTAGCGGGATTCTCAGAGACAATGAGCAGTTCTTC
few,TRBV4-2,.,TRBJ1-1,CASSQDRREWNTEAFF,TGTGCCAGCAGCCAAGATCGCAGGGAATGGAACACTGAAGCTTTCTTT
.,TRBV6-5,.,TRBJ1-5,CASSYSSRGGQPQHF,TGTGCCAGCAGTTACTCGAGCAGGGGAGGACAGCCCCAGCATTTT
many,TRBV7-8,.,TRBJ1-5,CASSLAGRLSAGNQPQHF,TGTGCCAGCAGCTTAGCGGGGAGGCTATCCGCGGGTAATCAGCCCCAGCATTTT
many,TRBV10-3,.,TRBJ2-3,CAISDHERADTDTQYF,TGTGCCATCAGTGATCATGAGCGGGCAGACACAGATACGCAGTATTTT
.,TRBV4-3,.,TRBJ1-1,CASSQERRANTEAFF,TGCGCCAGCAGCCAAGAGCGCAGGGCGAACACTGAAGCTTTCTTT
few,TRBV7-8,.,TRBJ2-4,CASSLALGVRGKNIQYF,TGTGCCAGCAGCTTAGCGTTGGGGGTCCGGGGCAAAAACATTCAGTACTTC
few,TRBV20-1,TRBD2,TRBJ2-3,CSARLAGGADTQYF,TGCAGTGCAAGACTAGCGGGAGGAGCAGATACGCAGTATTTT
.,TRBV12-3/TRBV12-4,.,TRBJ1-2,CASSFGSFGYTF,TGTGCCAGCAGTTTTGGTAGTTTCGGCTACACCTTC
many,TRBV7-3,TRBD2,TRBJ2-1,CASSFLQREGDEQFF,TGTGCCAGCAGCTTTCTCCAGCGGGAGGGGGATGAGCAGTTCTTC
many,TRBV7-8,.,TRBJ1-6,CASSPNPRVWNSPLHF,TGTGCCAGCAGCCCCAATCCTAGGGTATGGAATTCACCCCTCCACTTT
.,TRBV30,TRBD2,TRBJ2-5,CAWAPELARNQETQYF,TGTGCCTGGGCCCCGGAACTAGCGAGAAATCAAGAGACCCAGTACTTC
.,TRBV7-9,TRBD2,TRBJ2-5,CASSPRGSGRGETQYF,TGTGCCAGCAGCCCCCGGGGAAGCGGGAGAGGAGAGACCCAGTACTTC
few,TRBV18,TRBD1,TRBJ1-2,CASSPPQGFGYTF,TGTGCCAGCTCACCACCACAGGGGTTTGGCTACACCTTC
few,TRBV20-1,TRBD1,TRBJ2-4,CSARDTSGGANIQYF,TGCAGTGCTAGAGACACCTCAGGGGGAGCAAACATTCAGTACTTC
.,TRBV18,TRBD2,TRBJ2-1,CASSPGASGNYNEQFF,TGTGCCAGCTCACCAGGGGCTAGCGGAAATTACAATGAGCAGTTCTTC
many,TRBV7-2,.,TRBJ1-2,CASSLEGRSYTF,TGTGCCAGCAGCTTAGAGGGCAGGAGCTACACCTTC
few,TRBV7-9,.,TRBJ2-1,CASSAEGNEQFF,TGTGCCAGCAGCGCGGAGGGGAATGAGCAGTTCTTC
.,TRBV4-2,.,TRBJ2-1,CASSQDRSGEQFF,TGTGCCAGCAGCCAAGATCGGAGCGGGGAGCAGTTCTTC
few,TRBV19,.,TRBJ1-5,CASSIRTASNQPQHF,TGTGCCAGTAGTATTAGGACAGCCAGCAATCAGCCCCAGCATTTT
few,TRBV28,TRBD2,TRBJ2-3,CASSPRPKGLAGTDTQYF,TGTGCCAGCAGTCCAAGACCAAAGGGACTAGCGGGCACAGATACGCAGTATTTT
.,TRBV28,.,TRBJ2-3,CASRGARNPTDTQYF,TGTGCCAGCAGAGGGGCGAGGAATCCCACAGATACGCAGTATTTT
.,TRBV11-3,TRBD2,TRBJ2-1,CASSLGRGDNEQFF,TGTGCCAGCAGCTTAGGTCGGGGGGACAATGAGCAGTTCTTC
few,TRBV5-5,.,TRBJ2-7,CASSDRDARLEQYF,TGTGCCAGCAGCGACCGGGACGCGCGGTTGGAGCAGTACTTC
few,TRBV29-1,.,TRBJ1-5,CSVEEGGGQPQHF,TGCAGCGTTGAAGAGGGGGGGGGTCAGCCCCAGCATTTT
.,TRBV5-6,.,TRBJ1-3,CASGPDLRSGNTIYF,TGTGCCAGCGGGCCGGATCTTCGCTCTGGAAACACCATATATTTT
few,TRBV15,.,TRBJ1-4,CATSRDPASLEYEKLFF,TGTGCCACCAGCAGAGATCCCGCCTCCCTTGAATATGAAAAACTGTTTTTT
once,TRBV29-1,.,TRBJ2-3,CSVEAPGPAGDTQYF,TGCAGCGTTGAAGCCCCTGGCCCAGCCGGAGATACGCAGTATTTT
.,TRBV11-3,.,TRBJ1-4,CASSHNAEKLFF,TGTGCCAGCAGCCACAACGCAGAAAAACTGTTTTTT
few,TRBV4-2,TRBD2,TRBJ2-3,CASSLPAKREEADTQYF,TGTGCCAGCAGCCTGCCGGCAAAGCGGGAGGAGGCAGATACGCAGTATTTT
.,TRBV2,.,TRBJ2-6,CASSERTFSGANVLTF,TGTGCCAGCAGTGAGCGGACTTTCTCTGGGGCCAACGTCCTGACTTTC
few,TRBV7-9,TRBD2,TRBJ2-1,CASSLLAGVVNEQFF,TGTGCCAGCAGCCTACTAGCGGGAGTAGTGAATGAGCAGTTCTTC